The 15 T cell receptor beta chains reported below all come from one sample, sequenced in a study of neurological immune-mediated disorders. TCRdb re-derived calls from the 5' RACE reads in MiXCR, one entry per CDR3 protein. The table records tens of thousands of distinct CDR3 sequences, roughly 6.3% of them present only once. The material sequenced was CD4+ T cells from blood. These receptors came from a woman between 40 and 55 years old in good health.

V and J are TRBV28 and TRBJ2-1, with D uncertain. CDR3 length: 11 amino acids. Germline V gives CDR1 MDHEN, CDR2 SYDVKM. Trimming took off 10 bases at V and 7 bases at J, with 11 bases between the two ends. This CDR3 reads CATTLRNEQFF. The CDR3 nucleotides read TGTGCCACCACCCTAAGGAATGAGCAGTTCTTC.

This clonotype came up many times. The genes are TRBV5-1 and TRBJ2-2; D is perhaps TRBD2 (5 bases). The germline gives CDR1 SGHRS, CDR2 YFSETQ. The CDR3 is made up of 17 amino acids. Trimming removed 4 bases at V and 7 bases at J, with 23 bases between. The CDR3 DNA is TGCGCCAGCAGCCCGGGATCCCGGGCCACGGCCATCGGGGAGCTGTTTTTT. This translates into CASSPGSRATAIGELFF.

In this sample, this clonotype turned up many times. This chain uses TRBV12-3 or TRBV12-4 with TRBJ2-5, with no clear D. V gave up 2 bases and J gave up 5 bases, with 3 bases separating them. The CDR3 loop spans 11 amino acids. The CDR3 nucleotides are TGTGCCAGCAGTTTACTTGAGACCCAGTACTTC. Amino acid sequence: CASSLLETQYF.

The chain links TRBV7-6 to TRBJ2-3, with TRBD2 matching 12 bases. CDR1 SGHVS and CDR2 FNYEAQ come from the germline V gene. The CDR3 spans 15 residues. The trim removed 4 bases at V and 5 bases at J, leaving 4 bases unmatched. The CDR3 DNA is TGTGCCAGCAGCTCTACGGGACTAGCGGGAGATACGCAGTATTTT. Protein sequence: CASSSTGLAGDTQYF.

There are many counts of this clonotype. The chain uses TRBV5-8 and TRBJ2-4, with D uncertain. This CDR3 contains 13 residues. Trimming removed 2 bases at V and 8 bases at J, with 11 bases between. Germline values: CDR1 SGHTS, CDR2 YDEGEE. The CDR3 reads CASSFERRDIQYF. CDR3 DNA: TGTGCCAGCAGCTTTGAACGTAGGGACATTCAGTACTTC.

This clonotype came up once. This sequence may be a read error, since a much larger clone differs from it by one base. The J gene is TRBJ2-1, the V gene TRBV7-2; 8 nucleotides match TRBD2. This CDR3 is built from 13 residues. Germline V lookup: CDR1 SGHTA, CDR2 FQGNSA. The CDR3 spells CAGSLAGYNEQFF. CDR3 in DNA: TGTGCCGGCAGCCTAGCGGGCTACAATGAGCAGTTCTTC.

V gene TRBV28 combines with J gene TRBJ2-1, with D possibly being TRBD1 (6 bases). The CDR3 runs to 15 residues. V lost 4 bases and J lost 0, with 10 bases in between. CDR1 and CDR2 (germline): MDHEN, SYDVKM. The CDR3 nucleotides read TGTGCCAGCAGTTGGGACACCAGCTCCTACAATGAGCAGTTCTTC. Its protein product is CASSWDTSSYNEQFF.

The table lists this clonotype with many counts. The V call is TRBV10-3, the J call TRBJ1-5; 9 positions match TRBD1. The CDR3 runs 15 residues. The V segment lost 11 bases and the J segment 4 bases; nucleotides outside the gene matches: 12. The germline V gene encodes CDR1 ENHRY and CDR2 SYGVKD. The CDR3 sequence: CAAAALDRGNQPQHF. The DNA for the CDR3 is TGTGCCGCAGCCGCCTTGGACAGGGGAAATCAGCCCCAGCATTTT.

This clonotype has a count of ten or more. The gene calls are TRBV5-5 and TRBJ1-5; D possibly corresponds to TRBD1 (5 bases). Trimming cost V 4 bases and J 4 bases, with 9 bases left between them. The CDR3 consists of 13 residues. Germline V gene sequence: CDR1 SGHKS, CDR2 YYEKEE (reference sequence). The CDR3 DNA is TGTGCCAGCAGCCTTGACAGTAATCAGCCCCAGCATTTT. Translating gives CASSLDSNQPQHF.

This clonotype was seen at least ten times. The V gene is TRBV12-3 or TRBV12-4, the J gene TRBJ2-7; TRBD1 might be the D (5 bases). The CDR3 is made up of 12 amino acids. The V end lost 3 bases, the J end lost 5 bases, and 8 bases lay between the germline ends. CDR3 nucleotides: TGTGCCAGCAGTTTGACAGCGAACGAGCAGTACTTC. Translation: CASSLTANEQYF.

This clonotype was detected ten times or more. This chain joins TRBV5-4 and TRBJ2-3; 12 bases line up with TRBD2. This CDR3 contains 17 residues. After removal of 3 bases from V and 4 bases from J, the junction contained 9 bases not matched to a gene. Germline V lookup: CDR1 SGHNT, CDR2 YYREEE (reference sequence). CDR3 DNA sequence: TGTGCCAGCAGCTCCTCAGGACTAGCGGGGAATGCAGATACGCAGTATTTT. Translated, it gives CASSSSGLAGNADTQYF.

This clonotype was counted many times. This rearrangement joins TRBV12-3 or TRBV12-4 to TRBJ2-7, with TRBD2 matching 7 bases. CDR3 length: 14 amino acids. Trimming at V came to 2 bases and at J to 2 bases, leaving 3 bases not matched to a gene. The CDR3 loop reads CASSLRGEAYEQYF. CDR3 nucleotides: TGTGCCAGCAGTTTACGGGGGGAGGCCTACGAGCAGTACTTC.

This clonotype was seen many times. The CDR3 loop reads CAISGRGADTEAFF. The CDR3 DNA reads TGTGCCATCAGTGGGCGGGGGGCGGACACTGAAGCTTTCTTT. The V call is TRBV10-3, the J call TRBJ1-1; D perhaps matches TRBD1 (6 bases). Trimming took 4 bases from V and 3 from J, leaving 12 bases between them. The CDR3 loop spans 14 amino acids. The germline gives CDR1 ENHRY, CDR2 SYGVKD.

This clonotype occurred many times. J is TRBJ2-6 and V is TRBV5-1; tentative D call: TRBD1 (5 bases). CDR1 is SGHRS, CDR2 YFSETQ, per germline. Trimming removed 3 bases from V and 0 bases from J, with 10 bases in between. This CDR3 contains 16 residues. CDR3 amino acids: CASSSQGSSGANVLTF. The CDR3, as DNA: TGCGCCAGCAGCTCCCAGGGATCCTCTGGGGCCAACGTCCTGACTTTC.

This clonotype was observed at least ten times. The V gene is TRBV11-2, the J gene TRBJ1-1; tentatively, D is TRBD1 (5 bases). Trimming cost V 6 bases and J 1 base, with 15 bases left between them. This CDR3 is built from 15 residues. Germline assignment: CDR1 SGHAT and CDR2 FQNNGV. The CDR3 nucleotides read TGTGCCAGCAGTCCCAGCGGGGGTTCGAACACTGAAGCTTTCTTT. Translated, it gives CASSPSGGSNTEAFF.